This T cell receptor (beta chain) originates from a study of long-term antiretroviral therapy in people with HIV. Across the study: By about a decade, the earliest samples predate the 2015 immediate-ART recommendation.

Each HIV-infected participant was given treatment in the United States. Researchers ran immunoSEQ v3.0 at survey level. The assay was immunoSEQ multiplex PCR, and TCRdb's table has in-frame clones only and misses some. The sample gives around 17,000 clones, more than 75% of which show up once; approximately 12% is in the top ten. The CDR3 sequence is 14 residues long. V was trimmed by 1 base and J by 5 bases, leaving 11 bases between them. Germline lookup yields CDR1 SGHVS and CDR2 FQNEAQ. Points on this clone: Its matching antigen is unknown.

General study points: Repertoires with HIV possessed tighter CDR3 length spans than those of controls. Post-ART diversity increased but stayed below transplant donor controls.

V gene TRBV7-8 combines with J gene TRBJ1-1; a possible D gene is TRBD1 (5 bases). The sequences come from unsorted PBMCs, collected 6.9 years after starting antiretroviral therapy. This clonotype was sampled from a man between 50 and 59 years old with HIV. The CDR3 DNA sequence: TGTGCCAGCAGCTTAGGACCAGGGAGTACTGAAGCTTTCTTT. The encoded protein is CASSLGPGSTEAFF.